Given below is one T cell receptor (beta chain) in context. The antigen is undetermined. Sample treatment: some 19 received Ad26.COV2.S at low or high dose, single or two shots; several received placebo; per-sample allocation not given. It was on day 63 after the first vaccine or placebo injection that samples were taken. These data belong to a study of Ad26.COV2.S vaccination and SARS-CoV-2 variants. Overall study: Donor allocation was to the COV1001 Ad26.COV2.S trial arm. Participants got Ad26.COV2.S intramuscularly, once or twice 56 days apart. Whole-study findings and limits: Vaccinees reportedly had broad spike-specific CD8+ and CD4+ T cell responses.

V was pared by 1 base and J by 5 bases, with 6 bases of the junction left unmatched. The germline V gene encodes CDR1 MNHEY and CDR2 SVGEGT. The CDR3 has 15 amino acids. Produced via immunoSEQ multiplex PCR; TCRdb's table is partial and in-frame only. This table holds around 380,000 clones, around 85% found once. The sequence derives from a person between 18 and 60 years old who received the Ad26.COV2.S COVID-19 vaccine or a placebo. The gene calls are TRBV6-2 or TRBV6-3 and TRBJ2-7; 9 bases agree with TRBD2. The sequences come from peripheral blood, collected in a trial of Ad26.COV2.S vaccine versus placebo. In nucleotides, the CDR3 is TGTGCCAGCAGTTACTGGGGCGGGGGGGCCGACGAGCAGTACTTC. This translates into CASSYWGGGADEQYF.